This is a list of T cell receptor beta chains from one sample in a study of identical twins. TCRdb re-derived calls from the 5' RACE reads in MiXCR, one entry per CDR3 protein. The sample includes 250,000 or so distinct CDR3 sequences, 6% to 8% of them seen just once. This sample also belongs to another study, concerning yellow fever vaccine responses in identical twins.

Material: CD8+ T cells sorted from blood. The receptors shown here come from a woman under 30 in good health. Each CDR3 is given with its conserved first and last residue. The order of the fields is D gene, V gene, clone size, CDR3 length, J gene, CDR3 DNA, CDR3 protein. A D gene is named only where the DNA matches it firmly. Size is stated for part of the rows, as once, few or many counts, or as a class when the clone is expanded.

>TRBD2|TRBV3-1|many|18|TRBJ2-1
TGTGCCAGCAGCCAATCCATTCGGGGTAGCGGGGCGGACAATGAGCAGTTCTTC
CASSQSIRGSGADNEQFF
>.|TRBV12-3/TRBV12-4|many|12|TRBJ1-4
TGTGCCAGCAGTTTTACGGACGAAAAACTGTTTTTT
CASSFTDEKLFF
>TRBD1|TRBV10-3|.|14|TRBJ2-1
TGTGCCATCAGCGGACAGGGAGTCTACAATGAGCAGTTCTTC
CAISGQGVYNEQFF
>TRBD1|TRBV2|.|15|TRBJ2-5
TGTGCCAGCAGCGAGGACAGGGCTTTCGGGGAGACCCAGTACTTC
CASSEDRAFGETQYF
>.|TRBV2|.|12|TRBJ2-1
TGTGCCAGCAGGGGAAGATTCAATGAGCAGTTCTTC
CASRGRFNEQFF
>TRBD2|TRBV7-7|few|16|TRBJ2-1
TGTGCCAGCAGCCCAGCCGGGACTAGCGGGGGTGGTGAGCAGTTCTTC
CASSPAGTSGGGEQFF
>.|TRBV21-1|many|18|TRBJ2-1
TGTGCCAGCAGCAAATTGAGAGCCCATAAGGTCTCCTACAATGAGCAGTTCTTC
CASSKLRAHKVSYNEQFF
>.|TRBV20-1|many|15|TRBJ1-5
TGCAGTGCTAGGGTACCTACGTATAGCAATCAGCCCCAGCATTTT
CSARVPTYSNQPQHF
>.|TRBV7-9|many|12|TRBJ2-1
TGTGCCAGCAGCTTAGGGGAGAATGAGCAGTTCTTC
CASSLGENEQFF
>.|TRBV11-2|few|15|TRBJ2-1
TGTGCCAGCAGCTTAGATGGGGTCCCATACAATGAGCAGTTCTTC
CASSLDGVPYNEQFF
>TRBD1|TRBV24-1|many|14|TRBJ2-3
TGTGCCACCAGTCCCGGGACAGGACTGGATACGCAGTATTTT
CATSPGTGLDTQYF
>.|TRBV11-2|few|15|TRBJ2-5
TGTGCCAGCAGCTTAATTTGGGGAGTAAAAGAGACCCAGTACTTC
CASSLIWGVKETQYF
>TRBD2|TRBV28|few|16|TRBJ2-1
TGTGCCAGCAGTGGGACTAGCGGAACTAATAACAATGAGCAGTTCTTC
CASSGTSGTNNNEQFF
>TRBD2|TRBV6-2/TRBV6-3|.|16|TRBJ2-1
TGTGCCAGCAGTTACCCGGGACTAGCGGGAGGGATTGAGCAGTTCTTC
CASSYPGLAGGIEQFF
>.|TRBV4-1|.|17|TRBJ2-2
TGCGCCAGCAGCCAAGAGCCCGGGACAATTAACACCGGGGAGCTGTTTTTT
CASSQEPGTINTGELFF